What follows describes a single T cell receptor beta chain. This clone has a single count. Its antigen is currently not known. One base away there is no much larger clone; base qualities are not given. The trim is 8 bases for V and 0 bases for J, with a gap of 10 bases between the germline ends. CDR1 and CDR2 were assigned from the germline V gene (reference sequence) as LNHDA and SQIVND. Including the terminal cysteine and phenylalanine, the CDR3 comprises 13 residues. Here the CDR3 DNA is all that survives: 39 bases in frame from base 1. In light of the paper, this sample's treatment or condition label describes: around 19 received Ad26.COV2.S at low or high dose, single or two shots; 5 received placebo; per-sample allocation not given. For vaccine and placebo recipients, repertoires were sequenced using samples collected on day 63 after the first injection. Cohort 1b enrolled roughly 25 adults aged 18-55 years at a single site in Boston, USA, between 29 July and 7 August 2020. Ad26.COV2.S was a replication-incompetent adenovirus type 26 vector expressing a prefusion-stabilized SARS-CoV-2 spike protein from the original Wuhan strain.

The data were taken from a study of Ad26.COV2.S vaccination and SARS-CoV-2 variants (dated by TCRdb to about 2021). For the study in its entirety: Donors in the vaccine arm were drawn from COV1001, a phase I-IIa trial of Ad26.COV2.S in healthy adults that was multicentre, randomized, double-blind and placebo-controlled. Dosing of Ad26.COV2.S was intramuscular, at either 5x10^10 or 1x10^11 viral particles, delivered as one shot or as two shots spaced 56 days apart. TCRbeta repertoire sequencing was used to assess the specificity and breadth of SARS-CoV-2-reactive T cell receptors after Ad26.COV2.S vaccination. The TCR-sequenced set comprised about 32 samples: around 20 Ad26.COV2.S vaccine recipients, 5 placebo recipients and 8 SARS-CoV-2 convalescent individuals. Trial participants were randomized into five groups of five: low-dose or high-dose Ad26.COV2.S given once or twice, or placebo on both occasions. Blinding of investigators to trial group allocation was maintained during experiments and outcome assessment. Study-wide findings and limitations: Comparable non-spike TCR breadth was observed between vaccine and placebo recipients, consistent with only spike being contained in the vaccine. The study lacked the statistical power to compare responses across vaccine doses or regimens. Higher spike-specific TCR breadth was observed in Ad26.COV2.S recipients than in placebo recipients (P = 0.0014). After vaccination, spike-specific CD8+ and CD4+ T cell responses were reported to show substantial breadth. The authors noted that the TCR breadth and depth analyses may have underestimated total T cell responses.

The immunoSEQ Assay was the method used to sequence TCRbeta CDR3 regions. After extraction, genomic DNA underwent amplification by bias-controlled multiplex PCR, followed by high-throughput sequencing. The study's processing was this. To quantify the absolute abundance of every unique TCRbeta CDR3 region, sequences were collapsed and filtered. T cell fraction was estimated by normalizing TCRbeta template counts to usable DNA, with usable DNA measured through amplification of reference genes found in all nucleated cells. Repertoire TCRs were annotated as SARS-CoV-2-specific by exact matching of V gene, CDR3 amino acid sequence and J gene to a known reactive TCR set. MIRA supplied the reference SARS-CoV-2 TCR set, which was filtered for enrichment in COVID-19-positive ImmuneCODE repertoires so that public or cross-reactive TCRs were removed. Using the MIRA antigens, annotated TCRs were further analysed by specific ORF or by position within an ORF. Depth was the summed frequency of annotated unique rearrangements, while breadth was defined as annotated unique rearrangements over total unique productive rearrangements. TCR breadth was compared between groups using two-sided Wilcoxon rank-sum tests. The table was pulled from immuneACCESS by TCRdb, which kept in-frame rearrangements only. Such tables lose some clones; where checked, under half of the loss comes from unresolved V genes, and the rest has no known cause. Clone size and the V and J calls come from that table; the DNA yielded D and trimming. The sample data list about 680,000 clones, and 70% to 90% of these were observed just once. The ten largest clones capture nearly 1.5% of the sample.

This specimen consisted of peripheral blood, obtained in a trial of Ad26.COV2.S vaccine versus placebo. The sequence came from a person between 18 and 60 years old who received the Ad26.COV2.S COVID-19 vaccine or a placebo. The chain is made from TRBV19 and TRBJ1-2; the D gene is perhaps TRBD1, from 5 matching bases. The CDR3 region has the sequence CASGGDANYGYTF. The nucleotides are TGTGCCAGTGGGGGGGACGCTAACTATGGCTACACCTTC.